Sequencing of this T cell receptor beta chain was carried out in a study of T cell repertoires in cytomegalovirus infection. About the research overall: In public TCR beta signatures, there were indications of both CMV infection and matching HLA type. Study results and caveats: Predominance within the ex vivo response was attributable to HLA-C-restricted CMV-specific TCR beta clonotypes.

This clonotype was counted at least ten times. No antigen is known for it. TCRdb passed the reads through MiXCR, listing each CDR3 protein once. The sample holds 200,000 to 300,000 distinct CDR3 sequences, 6% to 8% seen once. V was pared by 8 bases and J by 5 bases, with 17 bases between. Germline-derived CDR1 and CDR2 are MNHEY and SVGEGT. The CDR3 loop spans 14 amino acids. The gene calls are TRBV6-2 or TRBV6-3 and TRBJ2-3; a weak D match, TRBD2 (6 bases). Sequencing used PBMCs. This TCR came from a human donor in good health (CMV status not recorded). Some clones in this sample may be carry-over from other donors' samples. The CDR3 DNA sequence: TGTGCCAGCCAGCGGAGGGCTCGGGAAGATACGCAGTATTTT. Translation gives CASQRRAREDTQYF.